This T cell receptor (beta chain) was sequenced for a study of beta chain features in type 1 diabetes listed by TCRdb under 2018. With regard to the full study: Patients and healthy donors did not differ in mean age, gender distribution, total cell number or subset yield. A total of under 140,000,000 sorted cells were examined across all samples, and the number of cells per subset was strongly correlated with RNA yield. In the study, recently diagnosed type 1 diabetes patients and matched healthy donors were compared on the TCRB repertoires of their sorted circulating CD4+ T cell subsets. Naive and central memory subsets were obtained from all 30 or so donors, but regulatory and stem cell-like memory subsets were isolated from only 8 patients and roughly eight healthy donors. What the authors observed across the whole study: Because small numbers of individuals were included in the HLA sub-analyses, any influence of HLA type on TCRB rearrangement was left unresolved. Fewer insertions and more nucleotide deletions at VDJ recombination sites were observed in patients with type 1 diabetes, implying thymic rearrangement abnormalities. Because cDNA was sequenced instead of genomic DNA, activated cells with high expression could be over-represented, although the groups did not differ in activation or CD3 levels. Shorter templates might be favored by PCR, yet because patient and control samples were amplified and corrected together, any such skew would affect both groups equally. Naive, central memory and regulatory TCRB repertoires appeared more similar among patients than among healthy donors. A moderate but significant shortening of TCRB CDR3 length was observed in type 1 diabetes patients in all four CD4+ subsets.

Each donor gave one peripheral blood draw, approximately 100 mL on average, collected into heparinised tubes. A BD FACSAria II was used to sort naive, central memory, regulatory and stem cell-like memory CD4+ T cells with a panel that included CD45RO, CCR7, CD25, CD127, CD95 and CD27. Every sorted population had a purity above 95%. Right away, PBMCs were isolated by Lymphoprep density gradient centrifugation and were stained directly, with no culture step. So that batch effects would be minimized, each experiment stained and sorted samples in pairs, pairing one healthy donor with one patient. About this clone: What this receptor recognizes is not known. The record has no base qualities; no much larger clone is one base away.

V is clipped by 2 bases and J by 9 bases, and the sequence between their germline boundaries is 10 bases long. According to the germline V gene, CDR1 reads SGHTA and CDR2 reads FQGTGA. The CDR3 goes from the cysteine to the phenylalanine over 13 residues. The retained sequence is limited to the CDR3, 39 bases, with the frame set at the first base. The entire amount of isolated RNA was reverse transcribed using the High Capacity cDNA Reverse Transcription Kit, so the sequenced TCRB transcripts were expressed ones. Deep immunoSEQ sequencing was applied to naive, central memory and regulatory T cell samples, giving an average of roughly 3.5 million total reads per sample. Sorted cells were lysed in RLT buffer, and RNA was extracted using DNase-treated RNeasy Micro or Mini kits according to cell number. Each cell subset was processed separately to prevent cross-contamination, with patient and healthy donor samples processed together. TCRB sequences were amplified from cDNA with the immunoSEQ multiplex PCR, producing 87-bp fragments spanning the CDR3 region. Amplicons were sequenced on the Illumina HiSeq platform. Per the original workflow: Synthetic template baselines were used to correct PCR bias computationally, reads within Hamming distance 2 were collapsed, and singletons that could not be merged were discarded. Reads were aligned to IMGT to assign V, D and J genes, CDR3 length, and insertions or deletions at six rearrangement sites. Within each subset, clonotype counts were normalized to the number of sorted cells before true diversity and Gini coefficients were calculated with the tcR R package. The overlap coefficient, calculated on TCRB nucleotide sequences, was used to quantify repertoire sharing. TCRdb took over this immuneACCESS table, retaining in-frame rearrangements with V and J assigned. Such tables are incomplete; in checked studies, under half of the missing clones stem from an unresolved V gene, and the remainder is unexplained. That table is the source of V, J and clone size, and D and trimming were worked out from the DNA. For this sample there are about 290,000 clones; approximately 8% appear just once. Approximately 1% of the sample rests with the top ten.

Sequenced sample: central memory CD4+ T cells from blood. The sequence links TRBV7-3 to TRBJ2-2, with the D gene not confidently named. This clonotype originated in a woman aged 18-30 years in good health. In nucleotide form, the sequence is TGTGCCAGCAGCTTACCCCCGTCTCGGGAGCTGTTTTTT. Its coded protein is CASSLPPSRELFF.